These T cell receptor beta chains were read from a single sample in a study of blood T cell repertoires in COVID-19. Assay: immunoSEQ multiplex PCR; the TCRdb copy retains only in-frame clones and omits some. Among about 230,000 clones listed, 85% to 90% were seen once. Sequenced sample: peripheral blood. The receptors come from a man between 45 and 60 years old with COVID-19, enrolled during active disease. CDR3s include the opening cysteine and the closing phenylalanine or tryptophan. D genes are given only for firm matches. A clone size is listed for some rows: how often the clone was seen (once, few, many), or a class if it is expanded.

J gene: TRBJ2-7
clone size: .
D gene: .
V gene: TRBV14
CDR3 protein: CASSQERLTEQYF
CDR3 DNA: TGTGCCAGCAGCCAAGAAAGGTTGACAGAGCAGTACTTC

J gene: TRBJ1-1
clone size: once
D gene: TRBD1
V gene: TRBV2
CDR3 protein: CASSDRGPGTEAFF
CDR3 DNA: TGTGCCAGCAGTGACAGGGGGCCTGGCACTGAAGCTTTCTTT

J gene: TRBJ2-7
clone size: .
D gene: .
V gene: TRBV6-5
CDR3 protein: CASRIQGNRYEQYF
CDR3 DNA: TGTGCCAGCAGAATACAGGGAAATCGCTACGAGCAGTACTTC

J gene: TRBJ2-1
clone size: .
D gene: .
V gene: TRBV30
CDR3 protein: CAYGAIEQFF
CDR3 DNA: TGTGCATATGGGGCCATTGAGCAGTTCTTC

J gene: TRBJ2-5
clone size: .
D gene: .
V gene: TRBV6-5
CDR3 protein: CASSYSGQKQETQYF
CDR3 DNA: TGTGCCAGCAGTTACTCTGGTCAGAAACAAGAGACCCAGTACTTC

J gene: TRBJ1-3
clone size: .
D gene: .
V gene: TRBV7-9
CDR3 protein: CASSLTRGGSGNTIYF
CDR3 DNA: TGTGCCAGCAGCCTCACCCGAGGGGGATCTGGAAACACCATATATTTT

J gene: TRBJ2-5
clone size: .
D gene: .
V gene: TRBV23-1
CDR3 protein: CASSQVSPQEGSETQYF
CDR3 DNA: TGCGCCAGCAGTCAAGTCTCCCCCCAGGAGGGGAGCGAGACCCAGTACTTC

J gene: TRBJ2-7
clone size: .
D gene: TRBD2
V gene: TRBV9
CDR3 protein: CASRGGVRLASHEQYF
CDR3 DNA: TGTGCCAGCAGAGGCGGTGTGAGACTAGCGTCCCACGAGCAGTACTTC

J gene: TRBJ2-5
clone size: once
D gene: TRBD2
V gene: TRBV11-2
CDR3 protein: CASGLAGTNQETQYF
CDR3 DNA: TGTGCCAGCGGTCTTGCCGGGACTAACCAAGAGACCCAGTACTTC

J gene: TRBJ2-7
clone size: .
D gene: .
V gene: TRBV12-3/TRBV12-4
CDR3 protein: CASSSGYEQYF
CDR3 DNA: TGTGCCAGCAGTTCGGGATACGAGCAGTACTTC

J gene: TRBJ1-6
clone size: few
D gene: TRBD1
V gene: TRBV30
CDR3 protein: CAWSPLTGANSPLHF
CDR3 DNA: TGTGCCTGGAGTCCCTTGACAGGGGCCAATTCACCCCTCCACTTT

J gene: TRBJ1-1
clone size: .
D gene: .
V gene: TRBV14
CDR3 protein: CASSQARRGNTEAFF
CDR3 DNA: TGTGCCAGCAGCCAAGCACGACGGGGAAACACTGAAGCTTTCTTT

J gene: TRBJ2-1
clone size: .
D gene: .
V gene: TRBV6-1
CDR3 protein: CASSDLGGRGTNNEQFF
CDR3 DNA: TGTGCCAGCAGTGACCTCGGAGGGCGGGGAACAAACAATGAGCAGTTCTTC

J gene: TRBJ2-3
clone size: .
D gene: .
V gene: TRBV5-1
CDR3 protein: CASRRDGVADTQYF
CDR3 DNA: TGCGCCAGCAGGCGGGATGGGGTCGCAGATACGCAGTATTTT

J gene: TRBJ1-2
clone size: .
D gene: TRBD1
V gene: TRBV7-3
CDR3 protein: CASSLTGRGLFGYTF
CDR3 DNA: TGTGCCAGCAGCTTAACGGGCAGGGGGCTGTTTGGCTACACCTTC

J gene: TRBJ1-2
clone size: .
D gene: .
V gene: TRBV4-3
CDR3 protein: CASSLWGLQGYGYTF
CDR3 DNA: TGCGCCAGCAGCCTGTGGGGTTTACAGGGCTATGGCTACACCTTC

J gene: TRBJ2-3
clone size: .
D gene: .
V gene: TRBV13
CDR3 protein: CASSPRQSTDTQYF
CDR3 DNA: TGTGCCAGCAGCCCGCGACAGAGCACAGATACGCAGTATTTT

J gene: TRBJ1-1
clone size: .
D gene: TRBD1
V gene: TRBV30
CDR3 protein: CAEDRGDTEAFF
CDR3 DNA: TGTGCGGAGGACAGGGGGGACACTGAAGCTTTCTTT

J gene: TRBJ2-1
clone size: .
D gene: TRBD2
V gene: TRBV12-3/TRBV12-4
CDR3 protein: CASSSRGDNEQFF
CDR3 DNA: TGTGCCAGCAGTTCCCGGGGGGACAATGAGCAGTTCTTC

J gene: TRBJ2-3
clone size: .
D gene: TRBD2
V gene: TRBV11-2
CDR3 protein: CASSSLAGATDTQYF
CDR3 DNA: TGTGCCAGCAGCTCCCTAGCGGGAGCGACAGATACGCAGTATTTT

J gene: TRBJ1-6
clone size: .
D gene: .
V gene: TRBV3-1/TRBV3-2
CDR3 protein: CASSQDQGTDNSPLHF
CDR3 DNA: TGTGCCAGCAGCCAAGATCAGGGGACCGATAATTCACCCCTCCACTTT

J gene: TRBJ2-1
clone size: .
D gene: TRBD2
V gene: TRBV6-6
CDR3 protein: CASSLVAGGQFF
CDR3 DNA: TGTGCCAGCAGTTTGGTAGCGGGCGGACAGTTCTTC

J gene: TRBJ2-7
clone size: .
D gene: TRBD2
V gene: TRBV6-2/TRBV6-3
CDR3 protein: CASSYPGLAGNEQYF
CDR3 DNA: TGTGCCAGCAGTTACCCCGGGTTAGCGGGAAACGAGCAGTACTTC

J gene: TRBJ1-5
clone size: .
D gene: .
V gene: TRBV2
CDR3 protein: CASSDTRQGNQPQHF
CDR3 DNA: TGTGCCAGCAGTGATACGAGACAGGGCAATCAGCCCCAGCATTTT

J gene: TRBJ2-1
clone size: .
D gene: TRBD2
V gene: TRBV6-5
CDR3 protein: CASSYEAGPYNEQFF
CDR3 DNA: TGTGCCAGCAGTTACGAAGCGGGACCCTACAATGAGCAGTTCTTC

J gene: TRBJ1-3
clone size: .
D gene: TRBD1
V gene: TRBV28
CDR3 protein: CASSLPTGLSGNTIYF
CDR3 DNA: TGTGCCAGCAGTCTCCCGACAGGGCTCTCTGGAAACACCATATATTTT

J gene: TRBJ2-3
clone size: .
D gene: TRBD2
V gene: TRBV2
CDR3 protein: CASRASGIGTDTQYF
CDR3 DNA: TGTGCCAGCAGGGCTAGCGGGATAGGCACAGATACGCAGTATTTT

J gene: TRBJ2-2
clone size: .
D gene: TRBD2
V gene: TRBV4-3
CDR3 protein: CASSQNLAGANTGELFF
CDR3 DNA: TGCGCCAGCAGCCAAAATCTAGCGGGGGCGAACACCGGGGAGCTGTTTTTT

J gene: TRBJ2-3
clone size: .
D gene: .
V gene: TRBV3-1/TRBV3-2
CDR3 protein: CASSQDLVQGTDTQYF
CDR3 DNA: TGTGCCAGCAGCCAAGATCTTGTTCAGGGAACAGATACGCAGTATTTT

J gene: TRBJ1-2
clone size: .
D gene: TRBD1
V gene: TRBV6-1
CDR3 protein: CASSEGLGQGLYGYTF
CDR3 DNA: TGTGCCAGCAGTGAAGGCCTGGGACAGGGTCTCTATGGCTACACCTTC

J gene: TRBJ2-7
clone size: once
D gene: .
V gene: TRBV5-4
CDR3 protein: CASSRGKTDYEQYF
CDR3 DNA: TGTGCCAGCAGTCGCGGTAAGACGGACTACGAGCAGTACTTC

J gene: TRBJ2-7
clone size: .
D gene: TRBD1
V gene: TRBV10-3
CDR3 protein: CAITDRVSYEQYF
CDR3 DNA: TGTGCCATCACCGACAGGGTCTCCTACGAGCAGTACTTC

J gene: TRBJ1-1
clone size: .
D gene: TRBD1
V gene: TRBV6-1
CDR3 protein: CASSGGQGGTEAFF
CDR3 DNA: TGTGCCAGCAGTGGGGGACAGGGAGGCACTGAAGCTTTCTTT

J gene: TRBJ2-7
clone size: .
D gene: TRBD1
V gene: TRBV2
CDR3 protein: CASGGQGANEQYF
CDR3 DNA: TGTGCCAGCGGAGGTCAGGGGGCGAACGAGCAGTACTTC

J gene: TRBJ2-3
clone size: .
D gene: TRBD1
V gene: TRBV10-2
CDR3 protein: CASSGEGQIIDTQYF
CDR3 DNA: TGCGCCAGCAGTGGAGAGGGACAGATTATAGATACGCAGTATTTT

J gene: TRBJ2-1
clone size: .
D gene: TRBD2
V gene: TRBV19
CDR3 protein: CASSAGLAGGPGSYNEQFF
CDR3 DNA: TGTGCCAGTAGTGCGGGGCTAGCGGGGGGGCCCGGTTCCTACAATGAGCAGTTCTTC

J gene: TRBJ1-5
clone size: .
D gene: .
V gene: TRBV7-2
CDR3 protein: CASSARQGNQPQHF
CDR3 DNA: TGTGCCAGCAGCGCACGACAGGGCAATCAGCCCCAGCATTTT

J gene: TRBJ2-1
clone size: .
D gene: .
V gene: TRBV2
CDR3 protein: CASSEVELPEQFF
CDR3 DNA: TGTGCCAGCAGTGAAGTTGAGCTCCCTGAGCAGTTCTTC

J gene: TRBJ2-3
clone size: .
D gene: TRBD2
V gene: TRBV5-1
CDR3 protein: CASSISGIAADTQYF
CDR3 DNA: TGCGCCAGCAGCATTAGCGGGATAGCGGCAGATACGCAGTATTTT

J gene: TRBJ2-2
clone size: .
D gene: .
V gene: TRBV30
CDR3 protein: CAWSVTSTGELFF
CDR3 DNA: TGTGCCTGGAGTGTAACATCCACCGGGGAGCTGTTTTTT

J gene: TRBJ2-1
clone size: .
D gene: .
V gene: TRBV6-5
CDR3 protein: CASSYLQGGYNEQFF
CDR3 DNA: TGTGCCAGCAGTTACCTCCAGGGGGGCTACAATGAGCAGTTCTTC

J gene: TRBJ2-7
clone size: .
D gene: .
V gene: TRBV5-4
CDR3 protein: CASMGDSSYEQYF
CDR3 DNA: TGTGCCAGCATGGGCGACAGCTCCTACGAGCAGTACTTC

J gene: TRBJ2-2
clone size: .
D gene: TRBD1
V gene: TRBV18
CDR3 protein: CASSPPGQGSGELFF
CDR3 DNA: TGTGCCAGCTCACCACCGGGACAGGGTTCCGGGGAGCTGTTTTTT

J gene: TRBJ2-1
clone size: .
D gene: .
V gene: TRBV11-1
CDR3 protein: CASSLVGGALGSEQFF
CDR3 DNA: TGTGCCAGCAGCTTAGTTGGGGGCGCATTGGGAAGTGAGCAGTTCTTC

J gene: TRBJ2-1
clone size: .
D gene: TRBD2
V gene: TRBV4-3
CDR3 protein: CASSPRTSGGNNEQFF
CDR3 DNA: TGCGCCAGCAGCCCTAGGACTAGCGGGGGTAACAATGAGCAGTTCTTC

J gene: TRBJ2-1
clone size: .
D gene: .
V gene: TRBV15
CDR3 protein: CATSRERTGYNEQFF
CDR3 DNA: TGTGCCACCAGCAGAGAGAGAACGGGTTACAATGAGCAGTTCTTC

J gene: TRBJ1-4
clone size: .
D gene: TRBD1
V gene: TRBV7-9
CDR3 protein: CASSPPGGQGAGKLFF
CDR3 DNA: TGTGCCAGCAGCCCCCCGGGAGGACAGGGGGCTGGAAAACTGTTTTTT

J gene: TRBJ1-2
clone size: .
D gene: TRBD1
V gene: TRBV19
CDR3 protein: CASSVPGQGPIGYTF
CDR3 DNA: TGTGCCAGTAGTGTGCCGGGACAGGGCCCGATAGGCTACACCTTC

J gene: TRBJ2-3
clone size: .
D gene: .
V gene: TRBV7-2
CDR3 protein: CASSVRQGRDTQYF
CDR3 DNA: TGTGCCAGCAGCGTACGTCAGGGAAGAGATACGCAGTATTTT

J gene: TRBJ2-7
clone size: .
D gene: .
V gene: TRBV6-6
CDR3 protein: CASSAQGYEQYF
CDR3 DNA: TGTGCCAGCAGTGCGCAGGGCTACGAGCAGTACTTC

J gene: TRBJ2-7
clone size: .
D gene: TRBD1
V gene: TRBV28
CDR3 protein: CASSFPGQSSYEQYF
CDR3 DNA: TGTGCCAGCAGTTTTCCGGGACAGAGCTCCTACGAGCAGTACTTC

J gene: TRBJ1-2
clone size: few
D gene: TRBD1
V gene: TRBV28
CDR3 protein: CASTPGVTGGELYGYTF
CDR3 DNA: TGTGCCAGCACCCCTGGGGTGACAGGGGGAGAACTTTATGGCTACACCTTC

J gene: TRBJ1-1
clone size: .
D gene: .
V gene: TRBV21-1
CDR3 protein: CASSKLCREDTEAFF
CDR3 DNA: TGTGCCAGCAGCAAATTATGCAGGGAGGACACTGAAGCTTTCTTT

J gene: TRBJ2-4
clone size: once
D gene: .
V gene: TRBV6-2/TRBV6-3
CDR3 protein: CASSLRLAKNIQYF
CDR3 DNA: TGTGCCAGCAGTCTCCGACTAGCCAAAAACATTCAGTACTTC

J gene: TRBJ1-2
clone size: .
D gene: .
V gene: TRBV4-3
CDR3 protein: CASSRTRDNLYGYTF
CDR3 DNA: TGCGCCAGCAGCCGGACCAGGGACAACCTCTATGGCTACACCTTC

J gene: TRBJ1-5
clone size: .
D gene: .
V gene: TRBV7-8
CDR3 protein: CASSLATASNQPQHF
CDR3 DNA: TGTGCCAGCAGCTTAGCTACAGCTAGCAATCAGCCCCAGCATTTT

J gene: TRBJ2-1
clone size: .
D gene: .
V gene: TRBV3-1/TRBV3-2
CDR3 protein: CASSLGGSYNEQFF
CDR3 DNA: TGTGCCAGCAGTCTAGGGGGCTCCTACAATGAGCAGTTCTTC